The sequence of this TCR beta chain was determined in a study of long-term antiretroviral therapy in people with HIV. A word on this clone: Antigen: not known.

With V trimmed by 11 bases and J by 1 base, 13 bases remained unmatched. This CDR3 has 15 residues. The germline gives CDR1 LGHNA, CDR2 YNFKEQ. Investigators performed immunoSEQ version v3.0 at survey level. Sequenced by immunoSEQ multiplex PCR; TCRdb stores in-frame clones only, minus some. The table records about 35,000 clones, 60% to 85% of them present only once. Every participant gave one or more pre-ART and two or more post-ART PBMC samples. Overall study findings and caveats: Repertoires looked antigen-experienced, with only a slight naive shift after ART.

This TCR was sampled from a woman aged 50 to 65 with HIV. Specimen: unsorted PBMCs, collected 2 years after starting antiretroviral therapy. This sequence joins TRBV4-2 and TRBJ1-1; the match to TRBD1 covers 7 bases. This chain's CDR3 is CASLGKQGKNTEAFF. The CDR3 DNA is TGTGCCTCGTTGGGGAAACAGGGGAAGAACACTGAAGCTTTCTTT.